The present entry profiles one TCR beta chain with its context. The assay was immunoSEQ multiplex PCR, and TCRdb's table has in-frame clones only and misses some. The data show approximately 2,200,000 clones, about 92% seen once. CDR1 and CDR2 (germline): MDHEN, SYDVKM. V was pared by 3 bases and J by 3 bases, with 12 bases between. The length of the CDR3 is 14 residues. Only CD45RO-negative cells positively selected for CCR7 counted as naive CD8 cells, so terminally differentiated effector memory CD45RA+ cells were excluded. The sample is drawn from a study of shared clonotypes between healthy human individuals.

This sequence was found in a man between 18 and 29 years old in good health. Some clones in this sample may be carry-over from other donors' samples. The chain combines TRBV28 with TRBJ2-7, with D uncertain. Source material: naive CD8+ T cells from PBMCs. In DNA, the CDR3 is TGTGCCAGCAGTTTTGGTGTCAACCGCTACGAGCAGTACTTC. It translates to CASSFGVNRYEQYF.